The entry that follows covers one T cell receptor beta chain sequence. This CDR3 spans 14 amino acids. CDR1 is MNHNS, CDR2 SASEGT, per germline. Trimming removed 5 bases from V and 5 bases from J; junction bases left unmatched: 6. Clones were sequenced by immunoSEQ multiplex PCR, and TCRdb holds only the in-frame ones, with some missing. In the table there are 15,000 to 20,000 clones, around 90% of which are singletons. The sample comes from a study of T cell repertoires in ileal Crohn's disease. Material: ileal tissue. The TCR originated in an adult with Crohn's disease. The chain has TRBV6-1 and TRBJ2-5; TRBD1 matches at 9 bases. In DNA form, the CDR3 reads TGTGCCAGCAGTTCACAGGGGGCGGGGGAGACCCAGTACTTC. It specifies CASSSQGAGETQYF.